The 31 T cell receptor beta chains listed next were all sequenced from one sample in a study of shared clonotypes between healthy human individuals. Data came from immunoSEQ multiplex PCR; TCRdb stores just in-frame clones and leaves some out. The repertoire holds 550,000 to 700,000 clones, about 80% seen once, with around 2% in the top ten. The sample consisted of memory CD4+ T cells sorted from blood. Subset indicated: CD45RA-negative fraction. Every receptor here comes from a woman in her 30s in good health.

J is TRBJ2-7 and V is TRBV7-2; 8 bases align to TRBD2. J lost 5 bases, V lost 4 bases, and 10 bases had no gene match. CDR1 and CDR2 from the germline V gene are SGHTA and FQGNSA. This CDR3 region has 15 residues. The CDR3 sequence: CASSSDSGILHEQYF. CDR3 in DNA: TGTGCCAGCAGCTCGGATAGCGGGATTCTACACGAGCAGTACTTC. Full variable domain (rest looked up from reference TRBV7-2 and TRBJ2-7): GAGVSQSPSNKVTEKGKDVELRCDPISGHTALYWYRQSLGQGLEFLIYFQGNSAPDKSGLPSDRFSAERTGGSVSTLTIQRTQQEDSAVYLCASSSDSGILHEQYFGPGTRLTVT.

The V gene is TRBV4-1, the J gene TRBJ2-3; D is perhaps TRBD1 (5 bases). The CDR3 is made up of 14 amino acids. V lost 7 bases, J lost 1 base, and 12 bases lay in between. CDR1 is MGHRA, CDR2 YSYEKL, per germline. CDR3 DNA: TGCGCCAGCATGTCAGGGCGGCGCACAGATACGCAGTATTTT. Protein: CASMSGRRTDTQYF.

For the CDR3, the DNA is TGTGCCAGCAGACACGGGAGGGCCCTGAACACTGAAGCTTTCTTT. Amino acids: CASRHGRALNTEAFF. The chain uses TRBV7-8 and TRBJ1-1; D call uncertain. Germline V gives CDR1 SGHVS, CDR2 FQNEAQ. The V gene lost 6 bases and the J gene lost 0 bases, with 14 bases spanning the gap. This CDR3 is built from 15 residues.

This sequence joins TRBV4-1 and TRBJ2-1, with 7 positions matching TRBD2. CDR3 length: 17 amino acids. Germline trimming cut 0 bases from V and 7 bases from J; bases unmatched to any gene: 12. Per germline, CDR1 MGHRA and CDR2 YSYEKL. CDR3 DNA sequence: TGCGCCAGCAGCCAAGATGGGTGGGCGGGAGTATCGAATGAGCAGTTCTTC. Translation: CASSQDGWAGVSNEQFF.

This clone occurred a few times. The chain links TRBV5-1 to TRBJ2-3, with 11 bases that match TRBD1. Looked up from germline, CDR1 is SGHRS and CDR2 is YFSETQ. After removal of 4 bases from V and 5 bases from J, the junction contained 3 bases not matched to a gene. The CDR3 spans 14 residues. The CDR3 nucleotides read TGCGCCAGCAGCGGACAGGGGGCCGTAGATACGCAGTATTTT. It specifies CASSGQGAVDTQYF.

CDR3 region: CASSLYPTGATTNEKLFF. The CDR3 coding sequence is TGTGCCAGCAGTTTATATCCCACAGGGGCAACAACTAATGAAAAACTGTTTTTT. V gene TRBV28 combines with J gene TRBJ1-4, with 7 bases fitting TRBD1. The V segment lost 1 base and the J segment 0 bases; nucleotides outside the gene matches: 8. CDR1 is MDHEN, CDR2 SYDVKM, per germline. The CDR3 has 18 residues.

The chain joins TRBV27 to TRBJ2-5, with TRBD1 matching 9 bases. V was pared by 6 bases and J by 5 bases, with 10 bases of the junction left unmatched. The CDR3 loop spans 15 amino acids. Looked up from germline, CDR1 is MNHEY and CDR2 is SMNVEV (reference sequence). CDR3 in DNA: TGTGCCAGCAGGGACAGGGGTTTGGTGGCGGAGACCCAGTACTTC. As protein: CASRDRGLVAETQYF.

V is TRBV19 and J is TRBJ1-4; a weak D match, TRBD1 (5 bases). The CDR3 covers 15 residues. Germline V gene lookup returns CDR1 LNHDA and CDR2 SQIVND (reference sequence). V was trimmed by 7 bases and J by 6 bases, leaving 18 bases between them. CDR3 sequence: CASTDGGAGDEKLFF. CDR3 nucleotide sequence: TGTGCCAGTACCGATGGAGGGGCAGGAGATGAAAAACTGTTTTTT.

This chain links TRBV7-6 with TRBJ2-2, with a tentative D call TRBD2 (6 bases). V lost 4 bases, J lost 4 bases, and 22 bases lay in between. The CDR3 loop spans 18 amino acids. Germline CDR1 is SGHVS and CDR2 is FNYEAQ. The CDR3 is CASSYGYAGSRVTGELFF. CDR3 bases: TGTGCCAGCAGCTACGGATATGCCGGGAGTCGTGTCACCGGGGAGCTGTTTTTT.

The rearrangement links TRBV2 to TRBJ2-1, with 8 bases identical to TRBD2. Germline trimming cut 6 bases from V and 3 bases from J; bases unmatched to any gene: 7. CDR3 size: 15 residues. Germline V gene data show CDR1 as SNHLY and CDR2 as FYNNEI. CDR3 sequence (DNA): TGTGCCAGCAGCGGAGCCAGCGGGGGCTACAATGAGCAGTTCTTC. Translating gives CASSGASGGYNEQFF.

The chain combines TRBV10-2 with TRBJ2-2, with D maybe TRBD1 (5 bases). The V gene's germline CDR1 is WSHSY and CDR2 SAAADI. Trimming left V 6 bases short and J 6 bases short, with 11 bases between. The CDR3 sequence is 13 residues long. The CDR3 DNA follows: TGCGCCAGCAGAGATCAGGGTTCCGGGGAGCTGTTTTTT. It translates to CASRDQGSGELFF.

This chain links TRBV28 with TRBJ2-5; tentatively, D is TRBD1 (6 bases). V was clipped by 6 bases and J by 5 bases, with 10 bases between them. Looked up from germline, CDR1 is MDHEN and CDR2 is SYDVKM. The CDR3 contains 12 residues. CDR3 amino acids: CASRRDIETQYF. CDR3 DNA: TGTGCCAGCAGGAGGGACATCGAGACCCAGTACTTC.

The chain carries TRBV7-2 and TRBJ2-2; the match to TRBD1 covers 10 bases. This CDR3 region has 14 residues. CDR1 is SGHTA, CDR2 FQGNSA, per germline. V was clipped by 5 bases and J by 7 bases; unmatched bases: 4. In nucleotides, the CDR3 is TGTGCCAGCAGCAAGGACAGGGGGAACGGGGAGCTGTTTTTT. Its translation is CASSKDRGNGELFF.

This clone was detected once. At one end, the junction sequence differs from germline, possibly due to a read error. The V gene is TRBV7-9, the J gene TRBJ2-1; 8 positions match TRBD2. This CDR3 region has 14 residues. From germline, CDR1 is SEHNR and CDR2 FQNEAQ (reference sequence). CDR3 in DNA: TGTGCCAGCAGCGTAGCGGGGACCCAAGGGGAGCAGTTCTTC. Protein sequence: CASSVAGTQGEQFF. Supplemented by reference TRBV7-9 and TRBJ2-1, the full variable domain reads DTGVSQNPRHKITKRGQNVTFRCDPISEHNRLYWYRQTLGQGPEFLTYFQNEAQLEKSRLLSDRFSAERPKGSFSTLEIQRTEQGDSAMYLCASSVAGTQGEQFFGPGTRLTVL.

The V and J genes are TRBV30 and TRBJ2-3; maybe TRBD2 (5 bases). The V gene's germline CDR1 is GTSNPN and CDR2 SVGIG (reference sequence). Trimming took 1 base from V and 5 from J, leaving 13 bases between them. This CDR3 spans 14 amino acids. In DNA, the CDR3 is TGTGCCTGGAGTGATCGGGGAAACGGAGATACGCAGTATTTT. Amino acids: CAWSDRGNGDTQYF.

The J gene is TRBJ1-1, the V gene TRBV27; 10 bases are shared with TRBD1. There are 17 residues in the CDR3. With V trimmed by 7 bases and J by 6 bases, 17 bases remained unmatched. Germline loops: CDR1 MNHEY, CDR2 SMNVEV (reference sequence). The CDR3 reads CASKTLLDRGRIPEAFF. The CDR3 DNA reads as TGTGCCAGCAAAACGCTCTTGGACAGGGGGAGAATTCCTGAAGCTTTCTTT.

The chain recombines TRBV9 with TRBJ2-4, with a weak D call TRBD2 (5 bases). Per the germline V gene, CDR1 is SGDLS and CDR2 is YYNGEE. The germline V and J ends were trimmed by 3 bases and 7 bases, with 14 bases remaining between them. CDR3 length equals 14 residues. In DNA form, the CDR3 reads TGTGCCAGCAGCGCCAGCGTGGCGGGTAACATTCAGTACTTC. Encoded protein: CASSASVAGNIQYF.

This rearrangement joins TRBV19 to TRBJ2-7, with unresolved D. The length of the CDR3 is 13 residues. The germline V gene encodes CDR1 LNHDA and CDR2 SQIVND (reference sequence). V was clipped by 4 bases and J by 3 bases, with 10 bases between them. CDR3 in DNA: TGTGCCAGTAGTACGGAAGGAATCTACGAGCAGTACTTC. It is translated as CASSTEGIYEQYF.

The chain couples TRBV15 to TRBJ1-5; 7 bases align to TRBD1. The germline V gene has CDR1 LNHNV and CDR2 YYDKDF (reference sequence). V gave up 0 bases and J gave up 0 bases; unmatched junction bases: 5. CDR3 length: 17 residues. Here the CDR3 reads CATSRDRGHNSNQPQHF. CDR3 DNA: TGTGCCACCAGCAGAGATAGGGGGCACAATAGCAATCAGCCCCAGCATTTT.

The chain carries TRBV5-1 and TRBJ2-1, with 8 bases aligning to TRBD2. Germline V gene sequence: CDR1 SGHRS, CDR2 YFSETQ. Germline trimming cut 4 bases from V and 7 bases from J; bases unmatched to any gene: 10. This CDR3 is 15 amino acids long. Here the CDR3 DNA reads TGCGCCAGCAGCGGAGCCAGTAGCGGGGATAATGAGCAGTTCTTC. It specifies CASSGASSGDNEQFF.

The rearrangement links TRBV5-1 to TRBJ1-5, with D possibly matching TRBD1 (6 bases). The CDR3 loop spans 15 amino acids. Germline V gives CDR1 SGHRS, CDR2 YFSETQ. Trimming removed 1 base at V and 3 bases at J, with 11 bases between. CDR3 nucleotide sequence: TGCGCCAGCAGCTTGACAGGGAATTTCAATCAGCCCCAGCATTTT. Residues: CASSLTGNFNQPQHF. Together with reference TRBV5-1 and TRBJ1-5, the CDR3 gives the full variable domain: KAGVTQTPRYLIKTRGQQVTLSCSPISGHRSVSWYQQTPGQGLQFLFEYFSETQRNKGNFPGRFSGRQFSNSRSEMNVSTLELGDSALYLCASSLTGNFNQPQHFGDGTRLSIL.

The rearrangement joins TRBV28 to TRBJ2-2, with 13 nucleotides matching TRBD2. The length of the CDR3 is 16 residues. Germline V gives CDR1 MDHEN, CDR2 SYDVKM. V lost 5 bases to trimming and J lost 0 bases; unmatched junction nucleotides: 0. For the CDR3, the DNA is TGTGCCAGCAGTACTAGCGGGAGGGCGAACACCGGGGAGCTGTTTTTT. Its protein is CASSTSGRANTGELFF.

The V call is TRBV5-8, the J call TRBJ2-5; 8 bases agree with TRBD2. V dropped 4 bases and J dropped 2; count of bases not matched to a gene: 7. The CDR3 length is 15 residues. Germline CDR1 and CDR2: SGHTS and YDEGEE. CDR3 in amino acids: CASSVAGLGQETQYF. The CDR3 bases are TGTGCCAGCAGCGTAGCGGGACTGGGGCAAGAGACCCAGTACTTC. The variable domain in full, completed from reference TRBV5-8 and TRBJ2-5, reads EAGVTQSPTHLIKTRGQQATLRCSPISGHTSVYWYQQALGLGLQFLLWYDEGEERNRGNFPPRFSGRQFPNYSSELNVNALELEDSALYLCASSVAGLGQETQYFGPGTRLLVL.

The CDR3 protein is CASSVGHTGAIYGYTF. CDR3 coding DNA: TGTGCCAGCAGCGTAGGACACACAGGGGCCATCTATGGCTACACCTTC. The rearrangement joins TRBV9 to TRBJ1-2, with 7 nucleotides matching TRBD1. V was pared by 0 bases and J by 4 bases, with 9 bases of the junction left unmatched. CDR3 length: 16 residues. From germline, CDR1 is SGDLS and CDR2 YYNGEE.

The rearrangement joins TRBV2 to TRBJ2-3; 9 bases agree with TRBD2. This CDR3 region has 15 residues. V shed 6 bases and J 2 bases; nucleotides not matched to a gene: 6. Germline-derived CDR1 and CDR2 are SNHLY and FYNNEI. CDR3 nucleotides: TGTGCCAGCAGCGGAGCGGGAGGACACACAGATACGCAGTATTTT. Translated: CASSGAGGHTDTQYF.

The V gene is TRBV7-8, the J gene TRBJ2-3; maybe TRBD2 (7 bases). Germline values: CDR1 SGHVS, CDR2 FQNEAQ. The CDR3 sequence is 14 residues long. Deletions cut 6 bases from V and 4 bases from J, with 14 bases between. The CDR3 DNA is TGTGCCAGCAGAGGCCAGGGGAGGGCAGATACGCAGTATTTT. It is translated as CASRGQGRADTQYF. Full variable domain (remainder filled in from reference TRBV7-8 and TRBJ2-3): GAGVSQSPRYKVAKRGQDVALRCDPISGHVSLFWYQQALGQGPEFLTYFQNEAQLDKSGLPSDRFFAERPEGSVSTLKIQRTQQEDSAVYLCASRGQGRADTQYFGPGTRLTVL.

The CDR3 protein is CASSQDHTGLREQYF. The DNA for the CDR3 is TGTGCCAGCAGCCAAGATCACACAGGCCTCCGCGAGCAGTACTTC. The chain uses TRBV14 and TRBJ2-7; maybe TRBD1 (5 bases). Germline-derived CDR1 and CDR2 are SGHDN and FVKESK. The V gene lost 0 bases and the J gene lost 6 bases, with 15 bases spanning the gap. This CDR3 spans 15 amino acids.

V usage is TRBV11-2 and J usage is TRBJ2-4; D gene unclear. This CDR3 has 12 amino acids. Germline-derived CDR1 and CDR2 are SGHAT and FQNNGV. V shed 0 bases and J shed 8 bases, with 5 bases lying between them. CDR3 nucleotides: TGTGCCAGCAGCTTAGATCGGGACATTCAGTACTTC. Amino acid sequence: CASSLDRDIQYF. The full variable domain, rest sourced from reference TRBV11-2 and TRBJ2-4, is EAGVAQSPRYKIIEKRQSVAFWCNPISGHATLYWYQQILGQGPKLLIQFQNNGVVDDSQLPKDRFSAERLKGVDSTLKIQPAKLEDSAVYLCASSLDRDIQYFGAGTRLSVL.

This rearrangement joins TRBV18 to TRBJ2-3; a weak D match, TRBD1 (6 bases). The CDR3 has 15 residues. V was clipped by 3 bases and J by 0 bases, with 10 bases between them. Germline V gene sequence: CDR1 KGHSH, CDR2 LQKENI. The CDR3 sequence: CASSPGTPSTDTQYF. The CDR3 DNA is TGTGCCAGCTCACCTGGGACACCCAGCACAGATACGCAGTATTTT. The full variable domain, with the rest looked up from reference TRBV18 and TRBJ2-3, is NAGVMQNPRHLVRRRGQEARLRCSPMKGHSHVYWYRQLPEEGLKFMVYLQKENIIDESGMPKERFSAEFPKEGPSILRIQQVVRGDSAAYFCASSPGTPSTDTQYFGPGTRLTVL.

The genes are TRBV11-2 and TRBJ2-3; the match to TRBD1 covers 9 bases. The CDR3 sequence is 14 residues long. V shed 5 bases and J 3 bases; nucleotides not matched to a gene: 3. The germline gives CDR1 SGHAT, CDR2 FQNNGV. CDR3 sequence reads: CASSKTGGTDTQYF. The CDR3 DNA is TGTGCCAGCAGCAAGACAGGGGGGACAGATACGCAGTATTTT.

The sample holds one count of this clone. The V gene is TRBV19, the J gene TRBJ1-2; D is unclear. The V end was cut by 6 bases, the J end by 4 bases, with 15 bases between. Germline CDR1 and CDR2: LNHDA and SQIVND (reference sequence). The CDR3 sequence is 14 residues long. CDR3 amino acids: CASRPRDLFYGYTF. CDR3 nucleotide sequence: TGTGCCAGTAGACCCCGCGACCTCTTCTATGGCTACACCTTC.